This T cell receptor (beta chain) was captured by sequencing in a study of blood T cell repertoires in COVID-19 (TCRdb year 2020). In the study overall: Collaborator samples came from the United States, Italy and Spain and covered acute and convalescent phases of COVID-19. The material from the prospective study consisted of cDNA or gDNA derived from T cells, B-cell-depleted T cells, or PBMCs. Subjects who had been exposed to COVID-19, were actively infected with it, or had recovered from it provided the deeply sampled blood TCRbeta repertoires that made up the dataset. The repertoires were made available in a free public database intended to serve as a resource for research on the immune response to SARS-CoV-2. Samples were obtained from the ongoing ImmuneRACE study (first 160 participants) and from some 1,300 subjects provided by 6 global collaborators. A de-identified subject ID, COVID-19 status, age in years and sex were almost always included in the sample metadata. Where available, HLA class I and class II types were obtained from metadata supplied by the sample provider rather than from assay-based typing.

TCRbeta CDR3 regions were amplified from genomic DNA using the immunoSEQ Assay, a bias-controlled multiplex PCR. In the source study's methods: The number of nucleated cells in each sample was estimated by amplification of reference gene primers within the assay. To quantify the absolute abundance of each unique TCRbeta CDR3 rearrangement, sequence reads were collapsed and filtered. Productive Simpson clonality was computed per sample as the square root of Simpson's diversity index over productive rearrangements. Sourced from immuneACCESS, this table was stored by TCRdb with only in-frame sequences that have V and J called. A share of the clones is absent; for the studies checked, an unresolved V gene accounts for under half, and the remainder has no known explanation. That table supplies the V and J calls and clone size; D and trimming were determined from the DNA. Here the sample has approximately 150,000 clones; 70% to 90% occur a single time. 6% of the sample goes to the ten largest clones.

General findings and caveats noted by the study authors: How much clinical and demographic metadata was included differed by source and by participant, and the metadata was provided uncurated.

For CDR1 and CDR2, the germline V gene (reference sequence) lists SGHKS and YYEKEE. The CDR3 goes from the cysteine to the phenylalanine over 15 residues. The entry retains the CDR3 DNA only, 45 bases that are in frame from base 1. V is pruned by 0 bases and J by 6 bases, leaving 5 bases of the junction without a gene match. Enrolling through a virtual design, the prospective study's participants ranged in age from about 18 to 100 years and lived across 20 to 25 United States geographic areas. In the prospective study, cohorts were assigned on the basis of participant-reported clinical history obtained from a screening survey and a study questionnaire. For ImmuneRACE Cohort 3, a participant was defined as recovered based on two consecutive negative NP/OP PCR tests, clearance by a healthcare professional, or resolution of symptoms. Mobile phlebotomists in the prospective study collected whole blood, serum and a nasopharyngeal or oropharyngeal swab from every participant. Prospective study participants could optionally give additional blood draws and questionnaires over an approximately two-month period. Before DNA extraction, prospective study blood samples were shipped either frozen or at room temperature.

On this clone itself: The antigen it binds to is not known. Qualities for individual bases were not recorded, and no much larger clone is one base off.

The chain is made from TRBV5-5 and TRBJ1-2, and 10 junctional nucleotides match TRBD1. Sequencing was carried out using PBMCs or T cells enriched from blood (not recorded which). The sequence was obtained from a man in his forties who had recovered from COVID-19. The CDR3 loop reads CASSLESGQGHGYTF. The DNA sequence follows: TGTGCCAGCAGCTTGGAGTCGGGACAGGGGCATGGCTACACCTTC.